This TCR beta chain appears in the sequencing data of a study of cytomegalovirus exposure and HLA in healthy donors. In the PCR, 60 Vbeta and 13 Jbeta primers were used. The protocol was immunoSEQ multiplex PCR, while the TCRdb copy is restricted to in-frame clones and leaves out a portion. The sample has hundreds of thousands of clones; around 90% are singletons. Trimming removed 6 bases from V and 0 bases from J; junction bases left unmatched: 10. The CDR3 has 18 residues. CDR1 and CDR2 from the germline V gene are SGHRS and YFSETQ. This sequence originates from a woman aged 18-29 years in good health and CMV-seronegative. This rearrangement joins TRBV5-1 to TRBJ2-1; 12 bases align to TRBD2. The sample consisted of PBMCs. In DNA form, the CDR3 reads TGCGCCAGCACCCCGACTAGCGGGGGCCGCATCTCCTACAATGAGCAGTTCTTC. This gives the protein CASTPTSGGRISYNEQFF.